Listed below are T cell receptor beta chains from one sample, sequenced in a study of Ad26.COV2.S vaccination and SARS-CoV-2 variants. This table comes from immunoSEQ multiplex PCR, and its TCRdb copy is limited to in-frame clones, with some not included. Of roughly 350,000 clones in the sample, around nine tenths were seen once. The source material was peripheral blood, sampled in a trial of Ad26.COV2.S vaccine versus placebo. Every receptor here comes from a person between 18 and 65 years old who received the Ad26.COV2.S COVID-19 vaccine or a placebo. Each CDR3 is given with its conserved first and last residue.

J: TRBJ2-7; V: TRBV5-4; CDR3: CASSLGSSGPTYEQYF
J: TRBJ1-2; V: TRBV6-5; CDR3: CASSYTGQGVKGYTF
J: TRBJ2-5; V: TRBV19; CDR3: CASSRLAGGQETQYF
J: TRBJ1-2; V: TRBV11-3; CDR3: CASSSWTGGSYGYTF
J: TRBJ1-2; V: TRBV28; CDR3: CASSGQGAAVDYGYTF
J: TRBJ2-7; V: TRBV5-1; CDR3: CASSLASGVSYDQYF
J: TRBJ1-1; V: TRBV28; CDR3: CASSQPQGRDTEAFF
J: TRBJ2-3; V: TRBV11-2; CDR3: CASSLEASRSRIGTDTQYF
J: TRBJ2-2; V: TRBV4-2; CDR3: CASSQDPGRGAGELFF
J: TRBJ1-2; V: TRBV28; CDR3: CASSWPTGGYTF
J: TRBJ2-5; V: TRBV4-2; CDR3: CASSQVASGGETQYF
J: TRBJ1-1; V: TRBV7-2; CDR3: CASSLWGPDTEAFF
J: TRBJ2-2; V: TRBV27; CDR3: CASTPAGTTYTGELFF
J: TRBJ1-1; V: TRBV10-1; CDR3: CASSLGRNTEAFF
J: TRBJ2-3; V: TRBV5-1; CDR3: CASNGGGTSTDTQYF
J: TRBJ2-1; V: TRBV7-9; CDR3: CASSAGLYNEQFF
J: TRBJ1-3; V: TRBV5-6; CDR3: CASSLRGSSGNTIYF
J: TRBJ2-3; V: TRBV12-5; CDR3: CASGQGGPSTDTQYF
J: TRBJ2-7; V: TRBV29-1; CDR3: CSVVDRGKYEQYF
J: TRBJ1-2; V: TRBV12-3/TRBV12-4; CDR3: CASSNDRGGYTF
J: TRBJ2-3; V: TRBV5-1; CDR3: CASSLWGVTDTQYF
J: TRBJ2-7; V: TRBV7-8; CDR3: CASSTGTGASYEQYF
J: TRBJ2-7; V: TRBV6-6; CDR3: CASSYSAYEQYF
J: TRBJ2-2; V: TRBV29-1; CDR3: CSVVGNPGELFF
J: TRBJ1-4; V: TRBV5-4; CDR3: CASSPEGRNEKLFF
J: TRBJ1-2; V: TRBV4-3; CDR3: CASSQESDRGNYGYTF
J: TRBJ1-4; V: TRBV27; CDR3: CASSLQGYNEKLFF
J: TRBJ2-3; V: TRBV5-1; CDR3: CASSPVPGLAGGLADTQYF
J: TRBJ2-3; V: TRBV6-5; CDR3: CASSYSRPAATDTQYF
J: TRBJ1-1; V: TRBV6-6; CDR3: CASSLTRAEAFF
J: TRBJ2-7; V: TRBV5-1; CDR3: CASSLEPGVSYEQYF
J: TRBJ2-3; V: TRBV4-3; CDR3: CASSHEDRGGDTQYF
J: TRBJ2-1; V: TRBV5-4; CDR3: CASSLGQGGYNEQFF
J: TRBJ2-3; V: TRBV19; CDR3: CASSMMEGIGLVTDTQYF
J: TRBJ1-2; V: TRBV24-1; CDR3: CATSAGVGYTF
J: TRBJ2-3; V: TRBV28; CDR3: CASDNTLAGGTDTQYF
J: TRBJ1-6; V: TRBV19; CDR3: CASMGGSYNSPLHF
J: TRBJ2-1; V: TRBV28; CDR3: CASRPGQGYNEQFF
J: TRBJ2-1; V: TRBV19; CDR3: CASSIYDYNEQFF
J: TRBJ2-7; V: TRBV7-9; CDR3: CASSSHTGTSGREQYF
J: TRBJ1-6; V: TRBV7-9; CDR3: CASSLDGYNSPLHF
J: TRBJ1-5; V: TRBV30; CDR3: CAWSSRGNQPQHF
J: TRBJ2-7; V: TRBV2; CDR3: CASEGVVRGGYEQYF
J: TRBJ1-6; V: TRBV28; CDR3: CASSLQGTNSPLHF
J: TRBJ2-1; V: TRBV4-1; CDR3: CASSQDSRGGDEQFF
J: TRBJ2-5; V: TRBV10-3; CDR3: CAISARVEETQYF
J: TRBJ2-5; V: TRBV28; CDR3: CASSFESGLKETQYF
J: TRBJ2-5; V: TRBV6-1; CDR3: CASSETRGGETQYF
J: TRBJ1-6; V: TRBV7-2; CDR3: CASSSGTGALYNSPLHF
J: TRBJ1-2; V: TRBV28; CDR3: CASSLFRGYGYTF
J: TRBJ1-1; V: TRBV24-1; CDR3: CATIGFRRGLVIPEAFF
J: TRBJ1-2; V: TRBV28; CDR3: CASRTGQENYGYTF
J: TRBJ2-2; V: TRBV7-9; CDR3: CASSEDRDTGELFF
J: TRBJ2-5; V: TRBV7-9; CDR3: CASSSNTWPQETQYF
J: TRBJ2-7; V: TRBV3-1/TRBV3-2; CDR3: CASSSSSYEQYF